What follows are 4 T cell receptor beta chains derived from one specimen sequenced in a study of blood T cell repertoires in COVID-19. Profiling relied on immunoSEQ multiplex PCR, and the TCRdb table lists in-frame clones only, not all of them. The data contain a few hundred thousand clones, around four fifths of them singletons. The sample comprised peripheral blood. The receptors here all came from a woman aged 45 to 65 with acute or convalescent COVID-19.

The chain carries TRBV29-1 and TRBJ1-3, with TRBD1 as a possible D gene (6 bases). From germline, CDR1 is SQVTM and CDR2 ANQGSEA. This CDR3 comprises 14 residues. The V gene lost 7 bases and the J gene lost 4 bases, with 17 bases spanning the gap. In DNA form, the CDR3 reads TGCAGCGGACAGGCGAACGGGGCCGGAAACACCATATATTTT. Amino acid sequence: CSGQANGAGNTIYF. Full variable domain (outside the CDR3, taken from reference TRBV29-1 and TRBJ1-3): SAVISQKPSRDICQRGTSLTIQCQVDSQVTMMFWYRQQPGQSLTLIATANQGSEATYESGFVIDKFPISRPNLTFSTLTVSNMSPEDSSIYLCSGQANGAGNTIYFGEGSWLTVV.

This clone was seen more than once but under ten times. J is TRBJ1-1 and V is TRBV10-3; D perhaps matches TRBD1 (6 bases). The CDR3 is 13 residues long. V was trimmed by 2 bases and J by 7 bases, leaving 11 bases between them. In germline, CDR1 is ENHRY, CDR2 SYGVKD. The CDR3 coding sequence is TGTGCCATCAGTGAGCCGGAGACAGGTGAAGCTTTCTTT. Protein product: CAISEPETGEAFF.

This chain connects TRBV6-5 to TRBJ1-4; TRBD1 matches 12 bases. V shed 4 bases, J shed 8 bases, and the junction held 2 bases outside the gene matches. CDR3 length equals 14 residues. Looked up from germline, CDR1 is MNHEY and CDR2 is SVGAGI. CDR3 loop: CASSSGTGGEKLFF. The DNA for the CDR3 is TGTGCCAGCAGTTCCGGGACAGGGGGCGAAAAACTGTTTTTT.

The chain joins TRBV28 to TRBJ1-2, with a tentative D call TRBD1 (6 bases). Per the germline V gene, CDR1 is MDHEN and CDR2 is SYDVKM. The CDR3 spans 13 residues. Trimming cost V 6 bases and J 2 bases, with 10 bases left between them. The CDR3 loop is CASRPGQNYGYTF. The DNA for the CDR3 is TGTGCCAGCAGACCCGGACAGAACTATGGCTACACCTTC.